The text below deals with one T cell receptor beta chain. Its binding antigen is unknown. An end of the junction does not agree with germline; a read error may underlie this. The cohort consisted of approximately 670 healthy bone marrow donors. At the time of sampling, every cohort member was nominally healthy, though immune exposures that went unrecorded were likely present. The donor tested CMV seropositive and was one of the 289 seropositive cohort members. Each donor provided a peripheral blood sample, and peripheral blood mononuclear cells were used for TCR beta sequencing. The Qiagen DNeasy Blood Extraction Kit was used to extract genomic DNA from the blood cell samples. The data were taken from a study of cytomegalovirus exposure and HLA in healthy donors (dated by TCRdb to about 2017). Describing the broader study: An earlier analysis of roughly 630 of the donors reported approximately 290 Gb of sequence data and some 120 million unique TCR beta sequences from about 180 million T cells. An early release covering roughly 580 HLA-typed donors comprised about 310 gigabases of sequencing data and around 86 million unique TCR sequences. The genetic ancestry cluster associated with self-reported Caucasian donors included over 65% of the approximately 410 genotyped donors. The study was designed to test whether signatures of past pathogen exposure could be identified by cataloging public T cell receptors. Using immunosequencing, the study profiled T cell repertoires from some 670 subjects and related those repertoires to cytomegalovirus serostatus. Along with the approximately 700-subject first cohort, a separate validation cohort of over 90 different subjects was used. To predict cytomegalovirus infection status, the study combined high-throughput TCR immunosequencing, statistical association of individual TCRs with disease status, and machine learning. A later analysis re-examined previously published TCR beta repertoires from 610 or so donors and added high-resolution HLA genotyping to investigate patterns of TCR occurrence. Rather than drawing on any new phenotypic data, the later analysis identified candidate immune exposures from TCR beta sequences and the way those sequences occurred across donors. An earlier analysis of around 580 of the donors used high-throughput TCR beta sequencing to judge whether each TCR beta V gene segment behaved as functional or pseudogenic. Alongside the repertoire data, information on donor age, sex, ethnicity and CMV serostatus was compiled. A later genetic analysis took genome-wide SNP genotypes for about three fifths of the roughly 700 donors and used that subset as a discovery cohort. All discovery cohort repertoires had been generated using a single sequencing platform. Both class I and class II loci were covered by HLA typing, at four-digit resolution. The number of donors typed differed by locus, with about 629-630 for A, B, C, DRB1 and DQB1, more than 500 for DQA1, about 610 for DPA1, and approximately 470 for DPB1. Because of strong linkage in the cohort, roughly five DR-DQ haplotypes were treated as single units for association and clustering. On average, 235,054 unique TCR beta nucleotide sequences were sequenced per donor among a few hundred genotyped donors of the cohort, with 15% to 20% of those sequences being non-productive. Findings and caveats that apply to the study as a whole: Most CMV-associated TCR beta chains appeared to be HLA-restricted in a later analysis, and the HLA associations seemed to be driven largely by CMV exposure. CMV serostatus was the only immune exposure information available for the cohort. Most TCR sequences were observed very rarely across donors, whereas some public TCRs were present in many individuals. In a later analysis, several top co-occurrence clusters were reported to appear linked to parvovirus B19, influenza, CMV and Epstein-Barr virus. The classifier was reported to diagnose cytomegalovirus status with high specificity and sensitivity in both the original and validation cohorts. Assigning TCR associations to individual alleles was difficult when HLA alleles, especially DR and DQ, strongly co-occurred. A further reported finding was that TCR beta sequences accurately predicted the HLA-A and HLA-B alleles for most subjects in the first cohort. Because HLA typing was unavailable for some donors at each locus, only the typed subset was used in association tests. The cohort was sequenced for TCR beta chains only, and without alpha or paired-chain data the features that could be detected were limited. In a later analysis, HLA-associated TCR beta chains were found to be more clonally expanded and to have lower generation probabilities than equally common non-associated chains. In a later analysis, the rate of TCR association differed among HLA loci, with DRB1 alleles having the most associated TCRs and HLA-C alleles having the fewest. In the study, 164 TCR beta chains were listed as associated with cytomegalovirus. Linkage disequilibrium might explain the correlated functional status among segregating V segments, but an unknown experimental factor could not be excluded. A cluster of highly shared sequence variants was judged likely to represent a technical artifact of the sequencing pipeline. In a later genetic analysis, a missense DCLRE1C variant was associated with V-gene and J-gene trimming of TCR beta chains, and the association was replicated in an independent cohort. According to a later genetic analysis, donors in an Asian-associated ancestry cluster had fewer N-insertions in productive TCRs than the approximately 700-donor mean. Some IMGT-functional V segments, including TRBV6-2 and TRBV6-3, could not be distinguished by the 87-base-pair reads and were therefore excluded. At a false discovery rate of 0.05, a later analysis linked around 15,000 TCR beta sequences to specific HLA alleles. Because counts were too low, roughly 16 rarely observed V segments, including chromosome 9 orphons, were left out of the earlier analysis of several hundred of the donors. In vitro tests confirmed that a few of the cytomegalovirus-associated TCR beta chains recognize cytomegalovirus antigens. According to the authors, the approach could potentially be generalized to other disease states and immunological phenotypes. An earlier analysis of approximately 540 of the donors showed that most TCR beta V segments appeared in productive rearrangements either about 87% or about 30% of the time, which broadly matched IMGT annotations. Presence/absence analyses assumed roughly uniform sequencing depth across donors, an assumption that may not hold.

Library generation was performed with the immunoSEQ multiplex PCR assay. For the multiplex PCR, a mixture combining 60 forward primers for TCR Vbeta segments and 13 reverse primers for TCR Jbeta segments was used. The CDR3 region of rearranged TCR beta genes was amplified from genomic DNA by a multiplex PCR assay. Amplified TCR beta libraries were sequenced as 87-base-pair reads on the Illumina HiSeq System. Regarding the original processing steps: Across the 670 or so repertoires, a later analysis counted tens of millions of unique TCR beta chains, some 11 million of which were shared by at least two donors. Raw reads were error-corrected and collapsed into unique sequences with a nearest-neighbor algorithm that merged closely related sequences to remove PCR and sequencing errors. CDR3 sequences were aligned to IMGT reference sequences to assign V, D and J gene segments. For a sequence to be retained, a match of at least six nucleotides to both a V gene segment and a J gene segment was required. A rearrangement was called productive if the CDR3 had no stop codons and remained in frame with V and J, and every other rearrangement was called non-productive. CDR3 was defined according to IMGT convention as the region running from the second conserved V-encoded cysteine to the conserved J-encoded phenylalanine. Sequences without an unambiguous match to a single V gene segment were excluded from the earlier analysis of 450 to 750 of the donors. An earlier analysis of several hundred of the donors classified V segments as functional when productive rearrangements were above 56.7% and as segregating when the standard deviation between donors was above 5%. A statistical classification framework was built for diagnosing cytomegalovirus status from the catalog of TCR beta chain sequences. In a later analysis, TCR nucleotide sequences were compared against IMGT/GENE-DB human TR gene sequences so that V and J genes could be assigned. In a later analysis, CDR3 sequences and most-parsimonious VDJ recombination scenarios were assigned using the TCRdist pipeline. In a later analysis, each TCR beta chain was defined by its CDR3 amino acid sequence together with its V-gene family, and reads lacking a unique V-gene family were excluded. As a way to deal with suspected cross-contamination and a sequencing artifact, a later analysis dropped approximately 590 nucleotide sequences that were highly shared and had low generation probability. In a later analysis, a clonal expansion index was calculated for each public chain from normalized within-repertoire ranks of inferred template counts. A later analysis computed generation probabilities with a VDJ recombination model fitted to out-of-frame rearrangements, and checked the results against IGoR. A later analysis scored TCR-TCR, TCR-HLA and TCR-CMV co-occurrence with hypergeometric tests, applying a repertoire-size bias correction to TCR pairs. To estimate false discovery rates, a later analysis permuted the HLA or CMV assignments 20 times. In a later analysis, co-occurring TCRs were grouped using DBSCAN, with TCRdist sequence similarity added in when clustering inside HLA-allele-positive subsets. Co-occurrence clustering excluded repertoires with fewer than 30,000 or more than 120,000 public chains, plus five with anomalous nucleotide sharing. TCRdb obtained this table from immuneACCESS and retained in-frame rearrangements with V and J assigned. These tables miss some clones; where compared with another copy, unresolved V genes account for less than half of the shortfall, and the remainder is unexplained. V, J and clone size reflect that table, while D and trimming were determined from the DNA. The sample records 270,000 or so clones, 80% to 90% of which are singletons. The ten largest clones capture 3.5% to 4% of the sample.

CDR1 SEHNR and CDR2 FQNEAQ are derived from the germline V gene (reference sequence). There are 14 amino acids in the CDR3, from cysteine to phenylalanine inclusive. CDR3 DNA only is kept here, 42 bases in frame from base 1. The rearranged chain carries TRBV7-9 and TRBJ1-1; 7 of the junction bases match TRBD1. Sequencing was performed on PBMCs. The clonotype was recovered from a man aged 35 to 55 in good health and CMV-seropositive. The DNA sequence follows: TGTTCCAGCAGCCACCCACAGGGGCGCTCTGAAGCTTTCTTT. Its amino acids are CSSSHPQGRSEAFF. The CDR3, completed at both ends by the reference TRBV7-9 and TRBJ1-1 genes, gives the full variable domain DTGVSQNPRHKITKRGQNVTFRCDPISEHNRLYWYRQTLGQGPEFLTYFQNEAQLEKSRLLSDRFSAERPKGSFSTLEIQRTEQGDSAMYLCSSSHPQGRSEAFFGQGTRLTVV.